The 28 T cell receptor beta chains below were found in one sample sequenced in a study of T cells in localized non-small cell lung cancer (dated by TCRdb to the early 2020s). Library preparation employed the immunoSEQ multiplex PCR assay. Imported from immuneACCESS, the table was reduced by TCRdb to in-frame sequences with V and J called. These copies leave out some clones; in studies compared against another copy, an unresolved V gene accounts for under half, and the cause of the remainder is not known. Here the sample has roughly 38,000 clones; 75% to 90% occur a single time. The ten largest make up around 5.8% of the sample. The material sequenced was peripheral blood mononuclear cells, taken before any cancer treatment. These receptors all come from a male donor aged 60 or older with stage II lung adenocarcinoma.

The gene calls are TRBV7-9 and TRBJ1-1; no firm D call. Germline V gene data show CDR1 as SEHNR and CDR2 as FQNEAQ (reference sequence). The V end was cut by 5 bases, the J end by 4 bases, with 11 bases between. The CDR3 consists of 13 residues. The CDR3 nucleotides read TGTGCCAGCAGCGGTTTCGAGGGCACTGAAGCTTTCTTT. It yields the protein CASSGFEGTEAFF. Drawing the rest from reference TRBV7-9 and TRBJ1-1, the complete variable domain is DTGVSQNPRHKITKRGQNVTFRCDPISEHNRLYWYRQTLGQGPEFLTYFQNEAQLEKSRLLSDRFSAERPKGSFSTLEIQRTEQGDSAMYLCASSGFEGTEAFFGQGTRLTVV.

The genes are TRBV2 and TRBJ2-7, with D perhaps TRBD2 (5 bases). The CDR3 is 12 amino acids. Germline assignment: CDR1 SNHLY and CDR2 FYNNEI. The V end lost 3 bases, the J end lost 6 bases, and 9 bases lay between the germline ends. The CDR3 is CASSENAGEQYF. The CDR3 DNA reads as TGTGCCAGCAGTGAGAACGCGGGCGAGCAGTACTTC.

The chain is built from TRBV5-4 and TRBJ2-5, with 9 nucleotides matching TRBD1. Trimming took 4 bases from V and 4 from J; bases not matched to a gene: 11. CDR3 size: 16 residues. CDR1 and CDR2 (germline): SGHNT, YYREEE (reference sequence). Here the CDR3 DNA reads TGTGCCAGCAGCCGTCCGGGACAGGGCGGTCGAGAGACCCAGTACTTC. This codes for CASSRPGQGGRETQYF.

The CDR3 DNA sequence: TGTGCCAGTAGTGAGGCCGGGACTAAGAGCTACGAGCAGTACTTC. Encoded protein: CASSEAGTKSYEQYF. This rearrangement joins TRBV19 to TRBJ2-7; TRBD2 matches 7 bases. This CDR3 is 15 amino acids long. CDR1 is LNHDA, CDR2 SQIVND, per germline (reference sequence). Trimming took 5 bases from V and 3 from J; bases not matched to a gene: 10.

The rearrangement links TRBV4-2 to TRBJ2-5; TRBD2 matches 9 bases. The CDR3 runs to 16 residues. In germline, CDR1 is LGHNA, CDR2 YNFKEQ. V dropped 3 bases and J dropped 2; count of bases not matched to a gene: 7. CDR3 region: CASSQPLAGLQETQYF. In DNA form, the CDR3 reads TGTGCCAGCAGCCAGCCACTAGCGGGCTTACAAGAGACCCAGTACTTC.

The V and J genes are TRBV29-1 and TRBJ2-1; 7 bases are shared with TRBD1. There are 13 residues in the CDR3. Trimming took 8 bases from V and 6 from J; bases not matched to a gene: 10. Germline values: CDR1 SQVTM, CDR2 ANQGSEA. The CDR3 sequence is CSLRQGGTNEQFF. The CDR3 region has the DNA TGCAGCTTACGACAGGGTGGAACCAATGAGCAGTTCTTC.

This chain uses TRBV27 with TRBJ2-3; 9 bases are shared with TRBD2. The CDR3 is 16 amino acids. V gave up 6 bases and J gave up 4 bases; unmatched junction bases: 11. Per germline, CDR1 MNHEY and CDR2 SMNVEV (reference sequence). In DNA, the CDR3 is TGTGCCAGCAGCCGATTTGCGGGAGGGAAATCAGATACGCAGTATTTT. Amino acid sequence: CASSRFAGGKSDTQYF.

This clone was seen just once. The chain uses TRBV18 and TRBJ1-4; a possible D gene is TRBD1 (6 bases). The CDR3 sequence is 15 residues long. V was shortened by 6 bases and J by 3 bases, with 14 bases between the two germline ends. Germline V gene sequence: CDR1 KGHSH, CDR2 LQKENI. The CDR3 sequence is CASSEQGAANEKLFF. The CDR3 DNA follows: TGTGCCAGCTCGGAACAGGGTGCGGCTAATGAAAAACTGTTTTTT. The complete variable domain, with remaining parts taken from reference TRBV18 and TRBJ1-4, reads NAGVMQNPRHLVRRRGQEARLRCSPMKGHSHVYWYRQLPEEGLKFMVYLQKENIIDESGMPKERFSAEFPKEGPSILRIQQVVRGDSAAYFCASSEQGAANEKLFFGSGTQLSVL.

The V and J genes are TRBV5-6 and TRBJ1-1, with D possibly TRBD1 on 5 matching bases. Germline CDR1 SGHDT, CDR2 YYEEEE. The germline V and J ends were trimmed by 0 bases and 8 bases, with 17 bases remaining between them. The CDR3 consists of 15 residues. This chain's CDR3 is CASSLAILGTKEAFF. The CDR3 DNA sequence: TGTGCCAGCAGCTTGGCGATTTTAGGGACTAAGGAAGCTTTCTTT.

V usage is TRBV7-2 and J usage is TRBJ1-5; 7 bases fit TRBD1. CDR3 length equals 16 residues. Unmatched junction bases numbered 9, after V lost 5 bases and J lost 2 bases. The germline V gene has CDR1 SGHTA and CDR2 FQGNSA. The CDR3 DNA follows: TGTGCCAGCAGCCTAGGGGGCCACTACGGCAATCAGCCCCAGCATTTT. Amino acid sequence: CASSLGGHYGNQPQHF.

V and J are TRBV6-5 and TRBJ1-3; D is uncertain. The germline V and J ends were trimmed by 8 bases and 0 bases, with 11 bases remaining between them. The V gene's germline CDR1 is MNHEY and CDR2 SVGAGI. The CDR3 runs 14 residues. The CDR3 spells CASSTDSSGNTIYF. Written as DNA, the CDR3 is TGTGCCAGCTCGACGGATTCCTCTGGAAACACCATATATTTT.

The J gene is TRBJ2-1, the V gene TRBV15; D ambiguous. This CDR3 has 13 residues. Trimming took 0 bases from V and 11 from J, leaving 11 bases between them. From germline, CDR1 is LNHNV and CDR2 YYDKDF (reference sequence). This chain's CDR3 is CATSRDVKDQQFF. Written as DNA, the CDR3 is TGTGCCACCAGCAGAGACGTTAAGGATCAGCAGTTCTTC.

This clone was picked up one time. The V gene is TRBV28, the J gene TRBJ2-1; D possibly matches TRBD1 or TRBD2 (5 bases each). The CDR3 contains 14 residues. CDR1 and CDR2 from the germline V gene are MDHEN and SYDVKM. V lost 2 bases, J lost 2 bases, and 7 bases lay in between. CDR3 sequence reads: CASSLGTTYNEQFF. CDR3 nucleotide sequence: TGTGCCAGCAGTTTAGGGACCACCTACAATGAGCAGTTCTTC.

The V gene is TRBV9, the J gene TRBJ1-1; possibly TRBD1 for D (5 bases). The germline V gene has CDR1 SGDLS and CDR2 YYNGEE. V was pared by 0 bases and J by 1 base, with 10 bases between. This CDR3 has 15 amino acids. This CDR3 reads CASSVGGTANTEAFF. CDR3 bases: TGTGCCAGCAGCGTAGGAGGGACGGCGAACACTGAAGCTTTCTTT.

V usage is TRBV5-1 and J usage is TRBJ1-2, with TRBD1 identical over 8 bases. This CDR3 comprises 14 residues. The germline CDR1 and CDR2 sequences are SGHRS and YFSETQ. The V segment lost 0 bases and the J segment 8 bases; nucleotides outside the gene matches: 6. This CDR3 is CASSLGQGWEGYTF. CDR3 nucleotide sequence: TGCGCCAGCAGCTTGGGACAGGGGTGGGAAGGCTACACCTTC. The complete variable domain, with remaining parts taken from reference TRBV5-1 and TRBJ1-2, reads KAGVTQTPRYLIKTRGQQVTLSCSPISGHRSVSWYQQTPGQGLQFLFEYFSETQRNKGNFPGRFSGRQFSNSRSEMNVSTLELGDSALYLCASSLGQGWEGYTFGSGTRLTVV.

In DNA form, the CDR3 reads TGTGCCAGCAGCTCCGAGGGAAATGAGCAGTTCTTC. It translates to CASSSEGNEQFF. The chain employs TRBV11-2 and TRBJ2-1; possibly TRBD2 for D (5 bases). CDR1 is SGHAT, CDR2 FQNNGV, per germline. Trimming took off 4 bases at V and 7 bases at J, with 8 bases between the two ends. This CDR3 is 12 amino acids long.

The chain carries TRBV5-4 and TRBJ2-7; 14 bases fit TRBD2. The CDR3 length is 14 residues. Germline V gives CDR1 SGHNT, CDR2 YYREEE (reference sequence). CDR3 nucleotides: TGTGCTTCAAGACTAGCGGGAGGGTCCTACGAGCAGTACTTC. It specifies CASRLAGGSYEQYF.

The gene calls are TRBV28 and TRBJ1-1; 10 bases line up with TRBD1. V gave up 5 bases and J gave up 4 bases; unmatched junction bases: 4. Germline CDR1 is MDHEN and CDR2 is SYDVKM. This CDR3 contains 14 residues. CDR3 coding DNA: TGTGCCAGCAGTGCCCGGACAGGGGGCACTGAAGCTTTCTTT. Encoded protein: CASSARTGGTEAFF. The whole variable domain, remainder taken from reference TRBV28 and TRBJ1-1, is DVKVTQSSRYLVKRTGEKVFLECVQDMDHENMFWYRQDPGLGLRLIYFSYDVKMKEKGDIPEGYSVSREKKERFSLILESASTNQTSMYLCASSARTGGTEAFFGQGTRLTVV.

This clone was detected only once. The chain has TRBV18 and TRBJ1-2; D gene ambiguous. This CDR3 comprises 16 residues. Germline V gene data show CDR1 as KGHSH and CDR2 as LQKENI. V was shortened by 1 base and J by 2 bases, with 14 bases between the two germline ends. The CDR3 DNA reads as TGTGCCAGCTCACCACTCGCCTCGGCGGGAAACTATGGCTACACCTTC. Translation gives CASSPLASAGNYGYTF.

The chain joins TRBV7-9 to TRBJ1-1; TRBD1 might be the D (5 bases). CDR3 length: 15 residues. Trimming stripped 5 bases from V and 4 bases from J, with 17 bases between. The V gene's germline CDR1 is SEHNR and CDR2 FQNEAQ (reference sequence). The CDR3 loop reads CASSVQGNSGTEAFF. CDR3 nucleotide sequence: TGTGCCAGCAGCGTCCAGGGAAACTCAGGCACTGAAGCTTTCTTT.

The rearrangement uses TRBV6-1 and TRBJ2-7, with D possibly being TRBD2 (5 bases). Germline loops: CDR1 MNHNS, CDR2 SASEGT. There are 15 residues in the CDR3. Trimming stripped 2 bases from V and 5 bases from J, with 16 bases between. The CDR3 is CASSEQRLRQDEQYF. The CDR3 DNA sequence: TGTGCCAGCAGTGAACAGAGACTAAGGCAGGACGAGCAGTACTTC.

The genes are TRBV2 and TRBJ1-5; TRBD1 might be the D (5 bases). V dropped 0 bases and J dropped 10 bases, with 10 bases sitting between them. Germline CDR1 SNHLY, CDR2 FYNNEI. This CDR3 is built from 13 residues. CDR3 coding DNA: TGTGCCAGCAGTGAAGCGCTAGGGACCCCCCAGCATTTT. Amino acid sequence: CASSEALGTPQHF.

This rearrangement joins TRBV25-1 to TRBJ2-1; tentatively, D is TRBD1 (6 bases). CDR1 is MGHDK and CDR2 is SYGVNS in the germline V gene. V was pared by 9 bases and J by 5 bases, with 17 bases between. The CDR3 consists of 14 residues. The CDR3 DNA reads TGTGCCAGTTCCCCCGGGACATCCAACAATGAGCAGTTCTTC. Amino acids: CASSPGTSNNEQFF. The variable domain in full, with the rest retrieved from reference TRBV25-1 and TRBJ2-1, is EADIYQTPRYLVIGTGKKITLECSQTMGHDKMYWYQQDPGMELHLIHYSYGVNSTEKGDLSSESTVSRIRTEHFPLTLESARPSHTSQYLCASSPGTSNNEQFFGPGTRLTVL.

The rearrangement joins TRBV5-1 to TRBJ1-2; no reliable D call. The CDR3 runs 14 residues. V lost 4 bases to trimming and J lost 7 bases, with 17 bases between them. Germline lookup yields CDR1 SGHRS and CDR2 YFSETQ. The CDR3 spells CASSQDPDPLGYTF. The CDR3 region has the DNA TGCGCCAGCAGCCAAGACCCGGATCCCCTTGGCTACACCTTC.

This chain uses TRBV5-4 with TRBJ2-1; 10 nucleotides line up with TRBD1. Losses at the gene ends were 0 bases for V and 9 bases for J; bases not matched to a gene: 15. CDR1 is SGHNT, CDR2 YYREEE, per germline (reference sequence). This CDR3 spans 18 amino acids. Written as DNA, the CDR3 is TGTGCCAGCAGCTTGGGGATGGCCCGGGACAGGGGAACGGTTGAGCAGTTCTTC. This sequence encodes CASSLGMARDRGTVEQFF.

This clone was counted once. The chain couples TRBV9 to TRBJ2-2; D gene unclear. V was trimmed by 2 bases and J by 6 bases, leaving 11 bases between them. The CDR3 extends over 14 amino acids. Per the germline V gene, CDR1 is SGDLS and CDR2 is YYNGEE. CDR3 residues: CASSVDRAPGELFF. CDR3 DNA: TGTGCCAGCAGCGTCGACCGGGCCCCCGGGGAGCTGTTTTTT.

CDR3: CASSALSGNQETQYF. DNA of the CDR3: TGTGCCAGCAGCGCCCTCTCGGGGAACCAAGAGACCCAGTACTTC. This chain connects TRBV9 to TRBJ2-5, with a tentative D call TRBD2 (5 bases). Between the trimmed V and J ends, which lost 3 bases and 0 bases, there was a span of 12 bases. Germline V lookup: CDR1 SGDLS, CDR2 YYNGEE. The CDR3 sequence is 15 residues long.

The chain joins TRBV4-3 to TRBJ2-5; D gene ambiguous. Trimming left V 0 bases short and J 4 bases short, with 6 bases between. CDR3 size: 13 residues. Germline V gene sequence: CDR1 LGHNA, CDR2 YSLEER. The CDR3 nucleotides are TGCGCCAGCAGCCAAGATTGGGGAGAGACCCAGTACTTC. Amino acid sequence: CASSQDWGETQYF.